This T cell receptor beta chain comes out of a study of cytomegalovirus exposure and HLA in healthy donors. Germline V gives CDR1 KGHSH, CDR2 LQKENI. This CDR3 region has 18 residues. With V trimmed by 0 bases and J by 1 base, 9 bases remained unmatched. PCR amplification relied on 60 Vbeta primers (plus 13 Jbeta primers). Here immunoSEQ multiplex PCR was the method, and the copy in TCRdb shows in-frame clones only, minus some. Of 130,000 to 150,000 clones in the sample, roughly 78% are singletons; the top ten hold 2% to 2.5%. The V and J genes are TRBV18 and TRBJ1-1; TRBD1 agrees at 9 bases. Sequenced: PBMCs. The TCR comes from a young man in good health and CMV-seronegative. CDR3: CASSPPGTGFTSNTEAFF. In DNA form, the CDR3 reads TGTGCCAGCTCACCACCTGGGACAGGGTTTACATCGAACACTGAAGCTTTCTTT.